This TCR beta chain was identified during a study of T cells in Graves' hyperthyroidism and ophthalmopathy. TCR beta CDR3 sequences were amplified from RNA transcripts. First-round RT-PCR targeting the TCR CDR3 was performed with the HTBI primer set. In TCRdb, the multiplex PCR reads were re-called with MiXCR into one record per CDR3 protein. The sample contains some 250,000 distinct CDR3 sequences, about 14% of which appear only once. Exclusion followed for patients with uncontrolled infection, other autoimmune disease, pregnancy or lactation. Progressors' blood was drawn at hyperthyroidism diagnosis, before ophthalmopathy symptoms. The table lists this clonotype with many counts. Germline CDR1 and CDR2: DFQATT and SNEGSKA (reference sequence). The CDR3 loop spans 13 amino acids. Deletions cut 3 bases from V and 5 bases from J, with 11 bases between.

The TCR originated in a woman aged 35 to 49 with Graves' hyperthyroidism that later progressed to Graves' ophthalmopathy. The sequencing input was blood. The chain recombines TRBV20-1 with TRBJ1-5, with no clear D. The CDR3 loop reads CSASPPGHQPQHF. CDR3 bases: TGCAGTGCTAGCCCTCCCGGGCATCAGCCCCAGCATTTT.